This TCR beta chain was captured by sequencing in a study of post-analysis software for immune sequencing data. Looking at the study overall: Recorded subtypes: relapsing-remitting, secondary progressive, progressive-relapsing; some patients unannotated.

TCR beta libraries were prepared from cDNA with unique molecular identifiers. Approximately 500,000 cDNA molecules were recovered from an input of roughly 0.95 to 10 million T cells. MiXCR, run by TCRdb on the PCR reads, gives a single entry per CDR3 protein. The sample includes 450,000 or so distinct CDR3 sequences, around 40% of them seen just once. Remarks on this clonotype: Its antigen remains unidentified.

Points from the study as a whole: Controls showed significantly higher normalized Chao1 diversity than did multiple sclerosis patients. A few TRBV segments were significantly more frequent in patients than in controls. TRBV5-6, TRBV5-1 and TRBV20-1 were among these segments.

There are 18 residues in the CDR3. V shed 5 bases, J shed 0 bases, and the junction held 13 bases outside the gene matches. Germline values: CDR1 MDHEN, CDR2 SYDVKM. The gene calls are TRBV28 and TRBJ1-5, with 7 bases identical to TRBD1. The sequenced sample consisted of blood. The source is a girl aged 10-17 years with multiple sclerosis. In nucleotides, the CDR3 is TGTGCCAGCAGTGCCCTGACAGGGTACCTCAATAGCAATCAGCCCCAGCATTTT. This sequence encodes CASSALTGYLNSNQPQHF.